The next 20 T cell receptor beta chains were all read from a single sample in a study of blood T cell repertoires in COVID-19. Libraries were prepared by immunoSEQ multiplex PCR; TCRdb keeps only in-frame clonotypes and omits some of them. The sample has 80,000 to 100,000 clones, roughly 88% seen once. Source material: peripheral blood. The origin of the receptors is a man between 45 and 60 years old with COVID-19, enrolled during active disease.

V usage is TRBV3-1 (or the pseudogene TRBV3-2) and J usage is TRBJ2-2, with TRBD2 matching 9 bases. Losses at the gene ends were 0 bases for V and 2 bases for J; bases not matched to a gene: 10. CDR1 and CDR2 (germline): LGHDT, YNNKEL (reference sequence). The CDR3 consists of 19 residues. CDR3 coding DNA: TGTGCCAGCAGCCAAGAGAGTAGCGGGGGTTACCTTAACACCGGGGAGCTGTTTTTT. This gives the protein CASSQESSGGYLNTGELFF.

This chain joins TRBV15 and TRBJ2-1, with D tentatively TRBD1 (7 bases). CDR3 length: 16 residues. Per germline, CDR1 LNHNV and CDR2 YYDKDF (reference sequence). V was shortened by 6 bases and J by 4 bases, with 19 bases between the two germline ends. For the CDR3, the DNA is TGTGCCACCAGTTCTAGGGGGCGGGGTCCTTACAATGAGCAGTTCTTC. It is translated as CATSSRGRGPYNEQFF.

This clone has more than one count but fewer than ten. The chain is built from TRBV28 and TRBJ1-2, with D possibly matching TRBD1 (5 bases). The CDR3 is made up of 13 amino acids. The germline V gene has CDR1 MDHEN and CDR2 SYDVKM. V was shortened by 5 bases and J by 8 bases, with 15 bases between the two germline ends. In DNA form, the CDR3 reads TGTGCCAGCAGTCCGGGACTAGTCGGCGGCTACACCTTC. Translated, it gives CASSPGLVGGYTF.

The chain joins TRBV24-1 to TRBJ2-1, with 9 positions matching TRBD2. Germline CDR1 and CDR2: KGHDR and SFDVKD. This CDR3 contains 17 residues. After removal of 3 bases from V and 5 bases from J, the junction contained 10 bases not matched to a gene. In DNA form, the CDR3 reads TGTGCCACCAGTGATCCGTTAGCGGGGGCCCTAGACAATGAGCAGTTCTTC. Protein: CATSDPLAGALDNEQFF.

CDR3 in DNA: TGTGCCAGCTCAGCGTTGGGGAGCGAGCAGTACTTC. It codes for CASSALGSEQYF. This sequence joins TRBV18 and TRBJ2-7; D is perhaps TRBD2 (5 bases). This CDR3 is built from 12 residues. Germline CDR1 and CDR2: KGHSH and LQKENI. The V end lost 5 bases, the J end lost 6 bases, and 11 bases lay between the germline ends.

This chain connects TRBV29-1 to TRBJ1-6; a possible D gene is TRBD1 (6 bases). Germline CDR1 is SQVTM and CDR2 is ANQGSEA. Trimming removed 4 bases from V and 7 bases from J, with 11 bases in between. The CDR3 sequence is 13 residues long. DNA for the CDR3: TGCAGCGTTGGACAGGAGTTAAATTCACCCCTCCACTTT. Its translation: CSVGQELNSPLHF.

This chain connects TRBV7-8 to TRBJ2-5, with D possibly matching TRBD1 (5 bases). The germline V gene has CDR1 SGHVS and CDR2 FQNEAQ. Trimming removed 5 bases from V and 2 bases from J, with 15 bases in between. The length of the CDR3 is 15 residues. The CDR3 bases are TGTGCCAGCAGCCCACAGGCAACAATACAAGAGACCCAGTACTTC. The encoded protein is CASSPQATIQETQYF.

The V gene is TRBV3-1 (or the pseudogene TRBV3-2), the J gene TRBJ2-1; the match to TRBD2 covers 12 bases. Germline-derived CDR1 and CDR2 are LGHDT and YNNKEL (reference sequence). V lost 0 bases to trimming and J lost 7 bases; unmatched junction nucleotides: 4. The CDR3 is 16 residues long. The CDR3 nucleotides are TGTGCCAGCAGCCAAGATTTACTAGCGGGGGGTAATGAGCAGTTCTTC. It codes for CASSQDLLAGGNEQFF.

The chain joins TRBV27 to TRBJ2-2; tentative D call: TRBD1 (5 bases). The CDR3 contains 14 residues. Looked up from germline, CDR1 is MNHEY and CDR2 is SMNVEV (reference sequence). V lost 4 bases and J 4 bases, leaving 10 bases between the germline ends. CDR3 sequence: CASSWGRVTGELFF. CDR3 DNA sequence: TGTGCCAGCAGTTGGGGCAGGGTCACCGGGGAGCTGTTTTTT.

The chain has TRBV7-3 and TRBJ1-1; 8 bases map to TRBD1. This CDR3 contains 14 residues. Germline CDR1 reads SGHTA; CDR2 reads FQGTGA. V lost 5 bases, J lost 5 bases, and 7 bases stayed unmatched. The CDR3 loop reads CASSPGGPGTEAFF. The CDR3 region has the DNA TGTGCCAGCAGCCCAGGGGGCCCTGGGACTGAAGCTTTCTTT.

The chain has TRBV4-1 and TRBJ1-5; D may be TRBD1 (6 bases). CDR1 and CDR2 (germline): MGHRA, YSYEKL. V shed 0 bases and J shed 7 bases, with 16 bases lying between them. CDR3 length equals 16 residues. The CDR3 is CASSQDSGGAGQPQHF. CDR3 sequence (DNA): TGCGCCAGCAGCCAAGACTCGGGGGGGGCGGGCCAGCCCCAGCATTTT.

The chain combines TRBV19 with TRBJ1-2; 7 bases are a match to TRBD1. CDR3 length: 16 residues. J lost 7 bases, V lost 3 bases, and 14 bases had no gene match. Germline assignment: CDR1 LNHDA and CDR2 SQIVND (reference sequence). CDR3 DNA sequence: TGTGCCAGTAGTATCGGGTTTGGACAGGCCTTAGGTGGCTACACCTTC. Translated: CASSIGFGQALGGYTF.

This sequence joins TRBV27 and TRBJ2-1; TRBD2 is a possible D gene (6 bases). There are 14 residues in the CDR3. Per the germline V gene, CDR1 is MNHEY and CDR2 is SMNVEV (reference sequence). The germline V and J ends were trimmed by 8 bases and 6 bases, with 17 bases remaining between them. Here the CDR3 reads CASRRDQRFNEQFF. The CDR3 region has the DNA TGTGCCAGCCGGAGGGACCAGCGGTTCAATGAGCAGTTCTTC.

Notes on this clone: The sample carries other DNA sequences with the same CDR3. This rearrangement joins TRBV19 to TRBJ1-1; D remains unclear. This CDR3 is 13 amino acids long. Trimming stripped 6 bases from V and 3 bases from J, with 11 bases between. Germline CDR1 is LNHDA and CDR2 is SQIVND (reference sequence). DNA for the CDR3: TGTGCCAGTAGCATCCGGAGGGACACTGAAGCTTTCTTT. This gives the protein CASSIRRDTEAFF.

The V and J genes are TRBV9 and TRBJ1-1; D is ambiguous. CDR3 size: 14 residues. The V end lost 3 bases, the J end lost 0 bases, and 9 bases lay between the germline ends. Germline values: CDR1 SGDLS, CDR2 YYNGEE. CDR3 sequence reads: CASSESPMNTEAFF. The CDR3 nucleotides are TGTGCCAGCAGCGAATCCCCAATGAACACTGAAGCTTTCTTT. Full variable domain (missing parts from reference TRBV9 and TRBJ1-1): DSGVTQTPKHLITATGQRVTLRCSPRSGDLSVYWYQQSLDQGLQFLIQYYNGEERAKGNILERFSAQQFPDLHSELNLSSLELGDSALYFCASSESPMNTEAFFGQGTRLTVV.

This chain connects TRBV5-1 to TRBJ1-6; TRBD1 matches at 9 bases. Germline V gene data show CDR1 as SGHRS and CDR2 as YFSETQ. The CDR3 has 19 residues. J was trimmed by 4 bases and V by 4 bases; bases with no gene match: 15. CDR3 bases: TGCGCCAGCAGCCCTTTCGGGACAGGGACGGTTGGTTATAATTCACCCCTCCACTTT. It is translated as CASSPFGTGTVGYNSPLHF. Looking up the rest from reference TRBV5-1 and TRBJ1-6 gives the full variable domain: KAGVTQTPRYLIKTRGQQVTLSCSPISGHRSVSWYQQTPGQGLQFLFEYFSETQRNKGNFPGRFSGRQFSNSRSEMNVSTLELGDSALYLCASSPFGTGTVGYNSPLHFGNGTRLTVT.

The V and J genes are TRBV6-4 and TRBJ1-3, with D hard to call. CDR1 is MRHNA, CDR2 SNTAGT, per germline. The CDR3 is 14 amino acids. The V and J ends lost 10 bases and 0 bases respectively, with 13 bases between them. CDR3 coding DNA: TGTGCCACCTCAGGAAAAATCTCTGGAAACACCATATATTTT. Residues: CATSGKISGNTIYF.

This clone was recorded once. The chain combines TRBV2 with TRBJ2-5, with 7 bases identical to TRBD2. There are 13 residues in the CDR3. Germline CDR1 and CDR2: SNHLY and FYNNEI. The ends lost 7 bases at V and 3 bases at J; junction bases unmatched: 5. The CDR3, as DNA: TGTGCCAGCATAGGGACTACAGAAGAGACCCAGTACTTC. It specifies CASIGTTEETQYF.

In this sample, this clone turned up once. The J gene is TRBJ1-5, the V gene TRBV6-4; no definite D call. From germline, CDR1 is MRHNA and CDR2 SNTAGT. This CDR3 is 13 amino acids long. Trimming took 6 bases from V and 5 from J, leaving 11 bases between them. The CDR3 DNA follows: TGTGCCAGCAGCGCCGACACACATCAGCCCCAGCATTTT. Protein sequence: CASSADTHQPQHF.

The chain joins TRBV5-4 to TRBJ1-2, with a possible D match to TRBD1 (5 bases). The V and J ends lost 1 base and 7 bases respectively, with 17 bases between them. This CDR3 is 15 amino acids long. The V gene's germline CDR1 is SGHNT and CDR2 YYREEE (reference sequence). The DNA of the CDR3 is TGTGCCAGCAGCTTGAATAATTGGAGTAGGGGTGGCTACACCTTC. Encoded protein: CASSLNNWSRGGYTF.